This TCR beta chain was captured by sequencing in a study of STAT5B mutations in CD4+ large granular lymphocyte leukemia. This clone has more than one count but fewer than ten. Its antigen remains unidentified. There are 13 residues in the CDR3. Per germline, CDR1 LNHDA and CDR2 SQIVND (reference sequence). J was trimmed by 4 bases and V by 3 bases; bases with no gene match: 1. Sequencing was at survey level. Some clones are missing from TCRdb's copy, which holds only in-frame ones; the method was immunoSEQ multiplex PCR. The table includes more than 30,000 clones, less than 90% detected once. General observations from the study: Patient CD4-sorted repertoires stayed more clonal than healthy ones after leukemic-clone removal. Over 20% of private leukemic clonotypes occurred rarely in other patients' non-leukemic repertoires.

This TCR was recovered from a human donor in good health. Sequenced: CD4+ T cells from blood buffy coats. The rearrangement uses TRBV19 and TRBJ1-2; 8 bases are a match to TRBD1. In DNA form, the CDR3 reads TGTGCCAGTAGTATGGGACAGGTCTATGGCTACACCTTC. It yields the protein CASSMGQVYGYTF.